The 13 T cell receptor beta chains below all came from one sample that was sequenced in a study of cytomegalovirus exposure and HLA in healthy donors. Vbeta (60) and Jbeta (13) primers were used in the PCR. Profiling relied on immunoSEQ multiplex PCR, and the TCRdb table lists in-frame clones only, not all of them. The sample carries about 110,000 clones, 55% to 75% recorded once. Sequenced sample: PBMCs. These receptors originate from a man aged 25 to 45 in good health and CMV-seropositive.

V is TRBV7-8 and J is TRBJ2-7; D might be TRBD1 (5 bases). Germline-derived CDR1 and CDR2 are SGHVS and FQNEAQ. V was clipped by 5 bases and J by 2 bases, with 16 bases between them. The CDR3 has 15 amino acids. CDR3 nucleotides: TGTGCCAGCAGCCCGGGCAGGGTAACGGCCTACGAGCAGTACTTC. It specifies CASSPGRVTAYEQYF.

CDR3 in DNA: TGTGCCAGTAGTATGGGGCGCCTTGAAAAACTGTTTTTT. The encoded protein is CASSMGRLEKLFF. The J gene is TRBJ1-4, the V gene TRBV19, with D tentatively TRBD1 (5 bases). Trimming cost V 3 bases and J 7 bases, with 9 bases left between them. CDR3 length: 13 amino acids. Germline assignment: CDR1 LNHDA and CDR2 SQIVND (reference sequence). Looking up the rest from reference TRBV19 and TRBJ1-4 gives the full variable domain: DGGITQSPKYLFRKEGQNVTLSCEQNLNHDAMYWYRQDPGQGLRLIYYSQIVNDFQKGDIAEGYSVSREKKESFPLTVTSAQKNPTAFYLCASSMGRLEKLFFGSGTQLSVL.

The chain couples TRBV27 to TRBJ2-3, with 12 bases aligning to TRBD2. With 5 bases clipped from V and 4 bases from J, the junction kept 4 bases outside the gene matches. The germline V gene encodes CDR1 MNHEY and CDR2 SMNVEV (reference sequence). CDR3 length equals 15 residues. The CDR3 DNA reads TGTGCCAGCAGTATCCTAGCGGGGGGGTCAGATACGCAGTATTTT. Translated, it gives CASSILAGGSDTQYF.

This chain links TRBV12-5 with TRBJ2-1; TRBD2 aligns across 9 bases. The CDR3 covers 14 residues. J was trimmed by 7 bases and V by 11 bases; bases with no gene match: 12. CDR1 and CDR2 from the germline V gene are LGHNT and FRNRAP. CDR3 loop: CAALGAGGPNEQFF. The CDR3 nucleotides read TGTGCTGCCCTGGGGGCGGGAGGGCCTAATGAGCAGTTCTTC.

The gene calls are TRBV7-2 and TRBJ2-7, with D possibly matching TRBD1 (7 bases). Trimming cost V 5 bases and J 2 bases, with 13 bases left between them. The CDR3 is 14 amino acids. Germline loops: CDR1 SGHTA, CDR2 FQGNSA. The CDR3 reads CASSPGGQTYEQYV. CDR3 DNA sequence: TGTGCCAGCAGCCCAGGGGGGCAGACCTACGAGCAGTACGTC.

This chain links TRBV5-1 with TRBJ2-2, with 10 bases aligning to TRBD2. The CDR3 spans 17 residues. J was trimmed by 6 bases and V by 1 base; bases with no gene match: 9. Germline V CDR1 and CDR2: SGHRS, YFSETQ. The CDR3 coding sequence is TGCGCCAGCAGCTTGTGGGTAGCGGGAGGAGTATCCGGGGAGCTGTTTTTT. This codes for CASSLWVAGGVSGELFF. Drawing the rest from reference TRBV5-1 and TRBJ2-2, the complete variable domain is KAGVTQTPRYLIKTRGQQVTLSCSPISGHRSVSWYQQTPGQGLQFLFEYFSETQRNKGNFPGRFSGRQFSNSRSEMNVSTLELGDSALYLCASSLWVAGGVSGELFFGEGSRLTVL.

The chain uses TRBV6-5 and TRBJ1-2, with a possible D match to TRBD1 (6 bases). Germline V gives CDR1 MNHEY, CDR2 SVGAGI. This CDR3 region has 13 residues. Trimming cost V 0 bases and J 7 bases, with 9 bases left between them. The CDR3 reads CASSYSTGFGYTF. The CDR3 bases are TGTGCCAGCAGTTACTCAACAGGGTTTGGCTACACCTTC.

The chain carries TRBV7-9 and TRBJ1-1; D perhaps matches TRBD1 (5 bases). V was trimmed by 5 bases and J by 7 bases, leaving 20 bases between them. The CDR3 runs to 15 residues. The germline V gene encodes CDR1 SEHNR and CDR2 FQNEAQ (reference sequence). The CDR3 reads CASSPDTGGANEAFF. Written as DNA, the CDR3 is TGTGCCAGCAGCCCGGACACAGGCGGGGCTAATGAAGCTTTCTTT.

The chain uses TRBV9 and TRBJ2-3; 10 nucleotides agree with TRBD2. Germline CDR1 reads SGDLS; CDR2 reads YYNGEE. The CDR3 has 17 amino acids. J lost 6 bases, V lost 0 bases, and 10 bases had no gene match. The CDR3 region is CASSVGVSGGGLDTQYF. The CDR3 coding sequence is TGTGCCAGCAGCGTAGGCGTGAGCGGGGGGGGATTGGATACGCAGTATTTT.

Concerning this clone itself: Other DNA sequences in this specimen translate into the identical CDR3. This sequence joins TRBV7-3 and TRBJ1-1; the match to TRBD1 covers 7 bases. From germline, CDR1 is SGHTA and CDR2 FQGTGA. The V gene end was trimmed by 8 bases and the J gene end by 1 base; junction bases not matched to a gene: 4. The CDR3 runs to 13 residues. The DNA of the CDR3 is TGTGCCAGCCTCGACAGGGAGAACACTGAAGCTTTCTTT. Encoded protein: CASLDRENTEAFF.

The V call is TRBV29-1, the J call TRBJ1-3; D unresolved. V gave up 4 bases and J gave up 2 bases, with 9 bases separating them. The CDR3 is made up of 13 amino acids. Germline CDR1 is SQVTM and CDR2 is ANQGSEA. The CDR3: CSVAKEAGNTIYF. CDR3 bases: TGCAGCGTTGCTAAAGAAGCTGGAAACACCATATATTTT.

The rearrangement uses TRBV28 and TRBJ1-6, with D maybe TRBD1 (6 bases). This CDR3 comprises 14 residues. Trimming took off 4 bases at V and 4 bases at J, with 8 bases between the two ends. Germline V gene lookup returns CDR1 MDHEN and CDR2 SYDVKM. CDR3 in amino acids: CASSYTGYNSPLHF. For the CDR3, the DNA is TGTGCCAGCAGTTACACAGGGTATAATTCACCCCTCCACTTT.

The CDR3 coding sequence is TGTGCCAGCAGTGAAAGGGCAGGGGGCATTTATGGCTACACCTTC. This gives the protein CASSERAGGIYGYTF. The chain couples TRBV2 to TRBJ1-2; 8 nucleotides agree with TRBD1. This CDR3 is 15 amino acids long. After removal of 2 bases from V and 5 bases from J, the junction contained 7 bases not matched to a gene. The germline gives CDR1 SNHLY, CDR2 FYNNEI.